This section outlines one T cell receptor (beta chain) sequence together with its context. Repertoires were generated with immunoSEQ multiplex PCR, while TCRdb's copy carries only in-frame clones and drops some. Of about 380,000 clones in the sample, 90% to 97% were seen once. The healthy adult donors were HIV-negative and reported no recent acute infections or vaccinations. This entry is derived from a study of shared clonotypes between healthy human individuals. Germline-derived CDR1 and CDR2 are DFQATT and SNEGSKA (reference sequence). V lost 7 bases, J lost 3 bases, and 10 bases lay in between. The CDR3 extends over 11 amino acids.

The chain is built from TRBV20-1 and TRBJ2-7; TRBD1 is a possible D gene (6 bases). The clonotype comes from a man aged 25 to 40 in good health. Input material: memory CD8+ T cells sorted from blood. Subset here: CD45RO+ cells pooled with CCR7-negative TemRA cells. The DNA for the CDR3 is TGCAGTGTTAACAGGGACTACGAGCAGTACTTC. Protein sequence: CSVNRDYEQYF.